The 12 T cell receptor beta chains given below trace back to one sample, sequenced in a study of CD8 T cells in Susac syndrome. RNA totalling about 0.45 to 1 ug underwent reverse transcription with random hexamers. TCRdb reanalysed the immunoSEQ multiplex PCR reads using MiXCR and keeps one entry per CDR3 protein. The sample shows some 2,000 distinct CDR3 sequences, around 75% of them seen only once. The memory subsets for TEMRA sorting were identified by staining for CD27 and CD45RA. The sequencing input was CD8+ TEMRA cells from PBMCs. Subset described: FACS-sorted terminally differentiated effector memory CD8+ T cells re-expressing CD45RA (CD8+ TEMRA). The source of these receptors is a human donor with Susac syndrome.

The rearrangement joins TRBV2 to TRBJ2-7; D ambiguous. Between the trimmed V and J ends, which lost 6 bases and 0 bases, there was a span of 6 bases. CDR1 is SNHLY and CDR2 is FYNNEI in the germline V gene. This CDR3 region has 12 residues. CDR3 residues: CASRWISYEQYF. In DNA, the CDR3 is TGTGCCAGCAGATGGATCTCCTACGAGCAGTACTTC.

This chain links TRBV30 with TRBJ2-2; D is ambiguous. This CDR3 has 12 amino acids. Germline CDR1 and CDR2: GTSNPN and SVGIG (reference sequence). V lost 5 bases to trimming and J lost 5 bases, with 9 bases between them. The CDR3 here is CAWDWETGELFF. The CDR3 bases are TGTGCCTGGGACTGGGAAACCGGGGAGCTGTTTTTT.

CDR3 bases: TGTGCCAGCAGCTTAGTATTGGGGATCTGGGTAGAGGAAGGCGGGAATTCACCCCTCCACTTT. Amino acid sequence: CASSLVLGIWVEEGGNSPLHF. The chain joins TRBV11-2 to TRBJ1-6; D is unclear. In germline, CDR1 is SGHAT, CDR2 FQNNGV. This CDR3 spans 21 amino acids. Trimming shortened V by 1 base and J by 7 bases, and 29 bases separated the two germline ends.

Notes on this clonotype: A read error may produce the germline difference seen at one junction end. This chain links TRBV24-1 with TRBJ2-2; a possible D gene is TRBD2 (5 bases). The length of the CDR3 is 16 residues. Germline-derived CDR1 and CDR2 are KGHDR and SFDVKD. This CDR3 is CATSDLSDPEHRGAVF. The CDR3 DNA sequence: TGTGCCACCAGTGATTTGTCAGATCCTGAACACCGGGGAGCTGTTTTT.

This sequence joins TRBV20-1 and TRBJ2-7; 9 bases match TRBD1. There are 13 residues in the CDR3. The junction had 6 bases not matched to a gene; V was cut back by 7 bases and J by 2 bases. Germline V lookup: CDR1 DFQATT, CDR2 SNEGSKA (reference sequence). The CDR3 nucleotides read TGCAGTGTTAAACAGGGGGCGACCTACGAGCAGTACTTC. Translating it yields CSVKQGATYEQYF.

The V and J genes are TRBV20-1 and TRBJ2-1; D is uncertain. Trimming pared 3 bases from V and 5 bases from J, leaving 17 bases between. CDR3 length equals 15 residues. Germline V gene data show CDR1 as DFQATT and CDR2 as SNEGSKA (reference sequence). The CDR3, as DNA: TGCAGTGCTAGCGAGGTAGGGTTGTTCCACAATGAGCAGTTCTTC. The encoded protein is CSASEVGLFHNEQFF.

This chain joins TRBV19 and TRBJ2-1, with TRBD2 identical over 7 bases. The CDR3 has 18 amino acids. Germline CDR1 LNHDA, CDR2 SQIVND (reference sequence). The junction had 16 bases not matched to a gene; V was cut back by 4 bases and J by 4 bases. The CDR3 coding sequence is TGTGCCAGTAGTACGTCCCGGGACTACCTGCTAACTTACAATGAGCAGTTCTTC. This sequence encodes CASSTSRDYLLTYNEQFF.

The chain employs TRBV28 and TRBJ2-5, with 9 bases that match TRBD1. V gave up 8 bases and J gave up 2 bases; unmatched junction bases: 6. Germline V CDR1 and CDR2: MDHEN, SYDVKM. The CDR3 extends over 14 amino acids. This CDR3 reads CASGRDREQETQYF. In nucleotides, the CDR3 is TGTGCCAGCGGTAGGGACAGGGAACAAGAGACCCAGTACTTC.

This chain uses TRBV30 with TRBJ1-1; tentative D call: TRBD1 (6 bases). Trimming removed 4 bases at V and 3 bases at J, with 18 bases between. The germline gives CDR1 GTSNPN, CDR2 SVGIG (reference sequence). The CDR3 runs to 15 residues. The CDR3 region has the DNA TGTGCCTGGATCCCCCTACAGGGTAAGGACACTGAAGCTTTCTTT. It is translated as CAWIPLQGKDTEAFF.

This clonotype was detected only a few times. This chain uses TRBV4-1 with TRBJ2-3; D is unclear. The CDR3 runs 15 residues. Germline CDR1 MGHRA, CDR2 YSYEKL. V lost 0 bases to trimming and J lost 3 bases, with 10 bases between them. The CDR3 here is CASSQESSRTDTQYF. The CDR3, as DNA: TGCGCCAGCAGCCAAGAGAGCAGCAGGACAGATACGCAGTATTTT.

This clonotype was detected once. The V call is TRBV13, the J call TRBJ2-7; a weak D match, TRBD1 (5 bases). V was cut by 2 bases and J by 5 bases, with 16 bases left in between. The CDR3 covers 15 residues. Germline CDR1 PRHDT, CDR2 FYEKMQ (reference sequence). CDR3 sequence (DNA): TGTGCCAGCAGCTTACGTCAGGGTCATTGGAACGAGCAGTACTTC. Residues: CASSLRQGHWNEQYF.

A single count supports this clonotype. The CDR3 DNA reads TGTGCCAGCAGTTATAGGGCGGGGGCTTACAATGAGCAGTTCTTC. Its translation is CASSYRAGAYNEQFF. The J gene is TRBJ2-1, the V gene TRBV6-2 or TRBV6-3; possibly TRBD2 for D (7 bases). V dropped 3 bases and J dropped 4 bases, with 13 bases sitting between them. Looked up from germline, CDR1 is MNHEY and CDR2 is SVGEGT. This CDR3 region has 15 residues.